This TCR beta chain was observed in a study of identical twins. Losses at the gene ends were 10 bases for V and 2 bases for J; bases not matched to a gene: 16. The CDR3 has 17 residues. Germline assignment: CDR1 MNHEY and CDR2 SMNVEV (reference sequence). After template switching added a universal primer site, the resulting cDNA carried unique molecular identifiers. TCRdb reprocessed the 5' RACE reads with MiXCR, giving one entry per CDR3 protein. The sample lists approximately 700,000 distinct CDR3 sequences, 5.5% to 6.5% occurring once. A few counts support this clonotype. Antigen unknown. Study observations and caveats: With abundant cord blood beta clonotypes, insertions were fewer; memory repertoires showed no such pattern. The models systematically underestimated how much out-of-frame TCR alpha was shared in monozygotic twins.

The chain is built from TRBV27 and TRBJ2-1, with 8 bases that match TRBD2. This receptor was obtained from a man between 18 and 35 years old in good health. The sample consisted of naive T cells sorted from blood. CDR3 sequence (DNA): TGTGCCACGAGCTCGTGGACTAGCAGTTCAACCTACAATGAGCAGTTCTTC. Translation: CATSSWTSSSTYNEQFF.